Listed here are 31 T cell receptor beta chains from one sample, sequenced in a study of T cell responses to AZD1222 COVID-19 vaccine. TCRdb keeps only in-frame clones here, not all; method: immunoSEQ multiplex PCR. This table holds about 150,000 clones, around nine tenths found once. The sequences come from peripheral blood, collected 28 days after the second AZD1222 dose. The receptor source for this set is an adult who received the AZD1222 COVID-19 vaccine.

The rearrangement links TRBV30 to TRBJ1-5; D call uncertain. Trimming took off 0 bases at V and 2 bases at J, with 8 bases between the two ends. The CDR3 consists of 14 residues. From germline, CDR1 is GTSNPN and CDR2 SVGIG (reference sequence). CDR3 DNA sequence: TGTGCCTGGAGTGTAATGGGTGGCAATCAGCCCCAGCATTTT. Protein: CAWSVMGGNQPQHF.

This clone was seen once. The V call is TRBV30, the J call TRBJ2-2; TRBD1 aligns across 8 bases. The CDR3 totals 15 residues. Germline V gene sequence: CDR1 GTSNPN, CDR2 SVGIG (reference sequence). V was clipped by 0 bases and J by 7 bases; unmatched bases: 7. The CDR3: CAWSVLQGADGELFF. The CDR3 coding sequence is TGTGCCTGGAGTGTACTCCAGGGGGCCGACGGGGAGCTGTTTTTT.

This chain links TRBV28 with TRBJ1-5; D perhaps matches TRBD1 (5 bases). The V gene's germline CDR1 is MDHEN and CDR2 SYDVKM. Trimming removed 4 bases at V and 7 bases at J, with 14 bases between. CDR3 length: 14 residues. CDR3 nucleotide sequence: TGTGCCAGCAGTTGGGACCAGGGAAACCAGCCCCAGCATTTT. It is translated as CASSWDQGNQPQHF. Using reference TRBV28 and TRBJ1-5 for the parts outside the CDR3, the full variable domain is DVKVTQSSRYLVKRTGEKVFLECVQDMDHENMFWYRQDPGLGLRLIYFSYDVKMKEKGDIPEGYSVSREKKERFSLILESASTNQTSMYLCASSWDQGNQPQHFGDGTRLSIL.

The chain joins TRBV4-1 to TRBJ2-2, with no clear D. Germline loops: CDR1 MGHRA, CDR2 YSYEKL. This CDR3 has 16 amino acids. V dropped 1 base and J dropped 5 bases, with 14 bases sitting between them. CDR3 amino acids: CASSQGLLGATGELFF. The DNA for the CDR3 is TGCGCCAGCAGCCAAGGCCTTCTGGGTGCAACCGGGGAGCTGTTTTTT.

V gene TRBV15 combines with J gene TRBJ2-3, with D uncertain. The CDR3 loop spans 16 amino acids. Germline V lookup: CDR1 LNHNV, CDR2 YYDKDF (reference sequence). V shed 0 bases and J shed 0 bases, with 10 bases lying between them. CDR3 coding DNA: TGTGCCACCAGCAGAGATCGTCAGATTAGCACAGATACGCAGTATTTT. Translation: CATSRDRQISTDTQYF.

This chain links TRBV28 with TRBJ1-1; tentatively, D is TRBD1 (5 bases). V lost 4 bases and J 5 bases, leaving 14 bases between the germline ends. Germline CDR1 MDHEN, CDR2 SYDVKM. The CDR3 is 14 amino acids. CDR3 DNA: TGTGCCAGCAGTTCTGCAGGGAGGGGTACTGAAGCTTTCTTT. Its protein product is CASSSAGRGTEAFF.

The CDR3 loop is CASSIGGGRNTGELFF. CDR3 nucleotide sequence: TGTGCCAGTAGTATCGGCGGCGGGAGAAACACCGGGGAGCTGTTTTTT. The V gene is TRBV19, the J gene TRBJ2-2; TRBD2 matches at 7 bases. This CDR3 is 16 amino acids long. Germline lookup yields CDR1 LNHDA and CDR2 SQIVND (reference sequence). V shed 3 bases, J shed 2 bases, and the junction held 6 bases outside the gene matches.

The rearrangement joins TRBV24-1 to TRBJ1-4, with 8 bases aligning to TRBD1. V trimming: 1 base; J trimming: 7 bases; junction bases outside the gene matches: 4. Germline V gene data show CDR1 as KGHDR and CDR2 as SFDVKD. The CDR3 sequence is 15 residues long. CDR3: CATSDFGQGGEKLFF. CDR3 DNA: TGTGCCACCAGTGATTTCGGACAGGGCGGTGAAAAACTGTTTTTT.

Comments on this clone: This same CDR3 is encoded by further DNA sequences in the sample. The chain employs TRBV18 and TRBJ1-5; D unclear. Germline V gene data show CDR1 as KGHSH and CDR2 as LQKENI. The V end was cut by 4 bases, the J end by 4 bases, with 5 bases between. The CDR3 sequence is 12 residues long. The CDR3 region has the DNA TGTGCCAGCTCACAAGGAAATCAGCCCCAGCATTTT. This encodes CASSQGNQPQHF.

This chain connects TRBV24-1 to TRBJ1-2, with a tentative D call TRBD1 (5 bases). Germline CDR1 reads KGHDR; CDR2 reads SFDVKD. V lost 2 bases to trimming and J lost 3 bases, with 9 bases between them. This CDR3 spans 14 amino acids. CDR3 nucleotide sequence: TGTGCCACCAGTGATTCAGACAGCTACTATGGCTACACCTTC. It is translated as CATSDSDSYYGYTF.

This rearrangement joins TRBV7-3 to TRBJ2-5, with D possibly being TRBD2 (7 bases). The germline V and J ends were trimmed by 5 bases and 3 bases, with 16 bases remaining between them. The CDR3 is 15 residues long. Germline V gene sequence: CDR1 SGHTA, CDR2 FQGTGA. As DNA, the CDR3 is TGTGCCAGCAGCCCCACTGGGAGGGGGGAAGAGACCCAGTACTTC. Residues: CASSPTGRGEETQYF.

This chain joins TRBV2 and TRBJ1-4; D is uncertain. The germline V and J ends were trimmed by 7 bases and 2 bases, with 11 bases remaining between them. CDR1 and CDR2 from the germline V gene are SNHLY and FYNNEI. This CDR3 contains 14 residues. CDR3 nucleotides: TGTGCCAGCAACCCGCGGCAGACTAATGAAAAACTGTTTTTT. This codes for CASNPRQTNEKLFF. Full variable domain (missing parts from reference TRBV2 and TRBJ1-4): EPEVTQTPSHQVTQMGQEVILRCVPISNHLYFYWYRQILGQKVEFLVSFYNNEISEKSEIFDDQFSVERPDGSNFTLKIRSTKLEDSAMYFCASNPRQTNEKLFFGSGTQLSVL.

V and J are TRBV5-1 and TRBJ2-2, with no clear D. The CDR3 runs to 15 residues. Per germline, CDR1 SGHRS and CDR2 YFSETQ. The V end was cut by 2 bases, the J end by 0 bases, with 8 bases between. The CDR3 protein is CASSLLESNTGELFF. CDR3 nucleotides: TGCGCCAGCAGCTTATTGGAGTCGAACACCGGGGAGCTGTTTTTT.

The chain uses TRBV5-8 and TRBJ2-5; no clear D gene. The germline CDR1 and CDR2 sequences are SGHTS and YDEGEE. This CDR3 comprises 12 residues. The V end lost 2 bases, the J end lost 4 bases, and 6 bases lay between the germline ends. CDR3 sequence reads: CASSLSRETQYF. The CDR3 region has the DNA TGTGCCAGCAGCTTAAGCCGAGAGACCCAGTACTTC.

J is TRBJ1-5 and V is TRBV12-3 or TRBV12-4; D call uncertain. V lost 3 bases to trimming and J lost 5 bases, with 8 bases between them. There are 13 residues in the CDR3. The CDR3 sequence: CASSLRRDQPQHF. The DNA for the CDR3 is TGTGCCAGCAGTTTGAGGCGGGATCAGCCCCAGCATTTT.

To note about this clone: This sample includes further DNA sequences coding for the same CDR3. The chain carries TRBV20-1 and TRBJ2-3; D gene ambiguous. The V gene's germline CDR1 is DFQATT and CDR2 SNEGSKA (reference sequence). CDR3 length: 12 residues. V was clipped by 3 bases and J by 1 base, with 5 bases between them. The CDR3 is CSASLGTDTQYF. Written as DNA, the CDR3 is TGCAGTGCTAGTTTGGGCACAGATACGCAGTATTTT.

The DNA for the CDR3 is TGTGCCGCTGGGGGACAGAGCTCTGGAAACACCATATATTTT. This encodes CAAGGQSSGNTIYF. This sequence joins TRBV7-9 and TRBJ1-3; 7 nucleotides line up with TRBD1. CDR1 is SEHNR and CDR2 is FQNEAQ in the germline V gene (reference sequence). This CDR3 contains 14 residues. The V segment lost 11 bases and the J segment 0 bases; nucleotides outside the gene matches: 7.

The V call is TRBV9, the J call TRBJ1-1, with D perhaps TRBD1 (5 bases). The CDR3 loop spans 15 amino acids. Germline lookup yields CDR1 SGDLS and CDR2 YYNGEE. Trimming shortened V by 4 bases and J by 1 base, and 14 bases separated the two germline ends. CDR3 amino acids: CASSPNTGRNTEAFF. For the CDR3, the DNA is TGTGCCAGCAGCCCCAACACAGGACGGAACACTGAAGCTTTCTTT.

This chain joins TRBV7-9 and TRBJ1-4; 7 bases match TRBD1. The J segment lost 4 bases and the V segment lost 4 bases, leaving 6 bases of the junction unmatched. Per germline, CDR1 SEHNR and CDR2 FQNEAQ (reference sequence). The CDR3 sequence is 15 residues long. The CDR3 spells CASSYAGQINEKLFF. CDR3 bases: TGTGCCAGCAGCTACGCGGGACAGATTAATGAAAAACTGTTTTTT.

J is TRBJ2-7 and V is TRBV10-3, with 7 bases lining up with TRBD1. Germline V gives CDR1 ENHRY, CDR2 SYGVKD. The V segment lost 4 bases and the J segment 4 bases; nucleotides outside the gene matches: 7. The CDR3 consists of 14 residues. The CDR3: CAISVRGRIYEQYF. Here the CDR3 DNA reads TGTGCCATCAGTGTAAGGGGGCGGATATACGAGCAGTACTTC.

This clone has more than one count but fewer than ten. The chain couples TRBV2 to TRBJ1-6; no reliable D call. V was shortened by 8 bases and J by 7 bases, with 15 bases between the two germline ends. Germline values: CDR1 SNHLY, CDR2 FYNNEI. The CDR3 contains 14 residues. The CDR3 region is CASGRGEPNSPLHF. Here the CDR3 DNA reads TGTGCCAGCGGCCGCGGGGAGCCGAATTCACCCCTCCACTTT.

The chain is built from TRBV10-3 and TRBJ2-3; D remains unclear. Trimming left V 2 bases short and J 2 bases short, with 5 bases between. This CDR3 is 13 amino acids long. Germline V gene sequence: CDR1 ENHRY, CDR2 SYGVKD. The CDR3 DNA reads as TGTGCCATCAGTGAGGGCGCCACAGATACGCAGTATTTT. It encodes CAISEGATDTQYF.

The V call is TRBV27, the J call TRBJ1-4; D unclear. Germline V gene data show CDR1 as MNHEY and CDR2 as SMNVEV (reference sequence). Trimming pared 6 bases from V and 7 bases from J, leaving 12 bases between. This CDR3 has 13 residues. CDR3 in amino acids: CASSAWEGEKLFF. The CDR3 DNA reads as TGTGCCAGCAGCGCTTGGGAAGGTGAAAAACTGTTTTTT.

The chain combines TRBV27 with TRBJ1-4; D gene uncertain. This CDR3 comprises 14 residues. Germline V gene data show CDR1 as MNHEY and CDR2 as SMNVEV (reference sequence). The V end lost 6 bases, the J end lost 1 base, and 9 bases lay between the germline ends. The CDR3 DNA reads as TGTGCCAGCAGGGCCGGGGAAACTAATGAAAAACTGTTTTTT. As protein: CASRAGETNEKLFF.

J is TRBJ2-2 and V is TRBV6-5, with TRBD1 matching over 10 bases. This CDR3 has 15 amino acids. J lost 3 bases, V lost 2 bases, and 0 bases had no gene match. CDR1 is MNHEY and CDR2 is SVGAGI in the germline V gene. CDR3 sequence: CASSYGTGDTGELFF. As DNA, the CDR3 is TGTGCCAGCAGTTACGGGACAGGGGACACCGGGGAGCTGTTTTTT.

This sequence joins TRBV7-8 and TRBJ2-2, with 7 bases identical to TRBD2. CDR1 is SGHVS, CDR2 FQNEAQ, per germline. The trim removed 1 base at V and 1 base at J, leaving 12 bases unmatched. This CDR3 has 19 amino acids. CDR3 sequence reads: CASSLVLFGLAENTGELFF. In DNA form, the CDR3 reads TGTGCCAGCAGCTTAGTATTATTCGGGCTAGCGGAGAACACCGGGGAGCTGTTTTTT.

V and J are TRBV7-9 and TRBJ2-1, with 12 bases identical to TRBD2. Germline V CDR1 and CDR2: SEHNR, FQNEAQ (reference sequence). The CDR3 runs to 15 residues. The V gene end was trimmed by 4 bases and the J gene end by 8 bases; junction bases not matched to a gene: 6. For the CDR3, the DNA is TGTGCCAGCAGCTCCGGGACTAGCGGGTCCCATGAGCAGTTCTTC. Its translation: CASSSGTSGSHEQFF.

This clone was recorded a few times. V and J are TRBV7-9 and TRBJ1-6; unclear D gene. Between the trimmed V and J ends, which lost 3 bases and 4 bases, there was a span of 7 bases. The CDR3 has 14 amino acids. Germline V gene data show CDR1 as SEHNR and CDR2 as FQNEAQ (reference sequence). This CDR3 is CASSLDQYNSPLHF. CDR3 in DNA: TGTGCCAGCAGCTTGGATCAGTATAATTCACCCCTCCACTTT.

The J gene is TRBJ1-4, the V gene TRBV4-1; D uncertain. In germline, CDR1 is MGHRA, CDR2 YSYEKL. CDR3 length: 15 amino acids. V lost 2 bases to trimming and J lost 8 bases, with 15 bases between them. The DNA for the CDR3 is TGCGCCAGCAGCCAATCGGAAGGGCGTGGGGAAAAACTGTTTTTT. Translated: CASSQSEGRGEKLFF.

A single count supports this clone. This rearrangement joins TRBV6-5 to TRBJ2-1; unclear D gene. The V end was cut by 0 bases, the J end by 5 bases, with 14 bases between. The CDR3 consists of 16 residues. Looked up from germline, CDR1 is MNHEY and CDR2 is SVGAGI. The CDR3 DNA is TGTGCCAGCAGTTACTCGCTCCCTTGGAACAACAATGAGCAGTTCTTC. Its translation: CASSYSLPWNNNEQFF.

This chain links TRBV19 with TRBJ1-5; D may be TRBD1 (5 bases). The V gene's germline CDR1 is LNHDA and CDR2 SQIVND (reference sequence). This CDR3 region has 15 residues. Deletions cut 3 bases from V and 1 base from J, with 10 bases between. CDR3 residues: CASSIQGLSNQPQHF. The CDR3, as DNA: TGTGCCAGTAGTATCCAGGGCTTAAGCAATCAGCCCCAGCATTTT.